Presented here are 15 T cell receptor beta chains from one specimen sequenced in a study of control samples from healthy donors and cancer patients. Only in-frame clones appear in the TCRdb table, and some are missing; sequencing was by immunoSEQ multiplex PCR. The sample lists just over 90,000 clones, about 86% seen once, with over 1% in the top ten. The sample consisted of blood. The receptors here all came from a woman in her 50s in good health.

The V and J genes are TRBV19 and TRBJ2-1; 7 nucleotides align to TRBD2. V was clipped by 5 bases and J by 4 bases; unmatched bases: 8. From germline, CDR1 is LNHDA and CDR2 SQIVND (reference sequence). The CDR3 is made up of 15 amino acids. The CDR3 loop reads CASSRGGGVYNEQFF. In DNA, the CDR3 is TGTGCCAGTAGTCGCGGCGGGGGAGTATACAATGAGCAGTTCTTC.

The chain carries TRBV6-6 and TRBJ2-7; TRBD1 matches at 8 bases. The CDR3 has 14 residues. With 5 bases clipped from V and 4 bases from J, the junction kept 7 bases outside the gene matches. Germline V CDR1 and CDR2: MNHNY, SVGAGI (reference sequence). Here the CDR3 reads CASSIGQGPYEQYF. In DNA form, the CDR3 reads TGTGCCAGCAGTATCGGACAGGGACCATACGAGCAGTACTTC.

The J gene is TRBJ1-2, the V gene TRBV28; D gene ambiguous. V was shortened by 6 bases and J by 7 bases, with 12 bases between the two germline ends. The CDR3 runs to 12 residues. Germline V CDR1 and CDR2: MDHEN, SYDVKM. In nucleotides, the CDR3 is TGTGCCAGCAGGCTAGACCGGAGTGGCTACACCTTC. Protein sequence: CASRLDRSGYTF.

The genes are TRBV28 and TRBJ1-2; a weak D match, TRBD1 (5 bases). The CDR3 has 17 residues. The germline V gene has CDR1 MDHEN and CDR2 SYDVKM. The germline V and J ends were trimmed by 2 bases and 3 bases, with 19 bases remaining between them. The CDR3 DNA follows: TGTGCCAGCAGTTTACTGGAGTGGGGGAGTTCATACTATGGCTACACCTTC. Protein sequence: CASSLLEWGSSYYGYTF.

The chain has TRBV12-5 and TRBJ1-1, with D tentatively TRBD1 (5 bases). This CDR3 has 14 residues. Between the trimmed V and J ends, which lost 3 bases and 5 bases, there was a span of 13 bases. CDR1 and CDR2 (germline): LGHNT, FRNRAP. CDR3 in DNA: TGTGCTAGTGGTTTTGGGGACGACCGGACTGAAGCTTTCTTT. This sequence encodes CASGFGDDRTEAFF. The entire variable domain, with the rest obtained from reference TRBV12-5 and TRBJ1-1, is as follows: DARVTQTPRHKVTEMGQEVTMRCQPILGHNTVFWYRQTMMQGLELLAYFRNRAPLDDSGMPKDRFSAEMPDATLATLKIQPSEPRDSAVYFCASGFGDDRTEAFFGQGTRLTVV.

V usage is TRBV29-1 and J usage is TRBJ1-1, with D possibly TRBD1 on 5 matching bases. The CDR3 has 16 residues. From germline, CDR1 is SQVTM and CDR2 ANQGSEA. Deletions cut 7 bases from V and 0 bases from J, with 21 bases between. This chain's CDR3 is CSARQRQTFMNTEAFF. The CDR3 DNA reads TGCAGCGCCAGACAGCGACAGACTTTTATGAACACTGAAGCTTTCTTT.

The chain's CDR3 is CSVRSGGADTQYF. Here the CDR3 DNA reads TGCAGCGTTCGTAGCGGGGGAGCGGATACGCAGTATTTT. The rearrangement uses TRBV29-1 and TRBJ2-3; TRBD2 agrees at 9 bases. CDR3 length: 13 amino acids. Germline loops: CDR1 SQVTM, CDR2 ANQGSEA. Trimming took 5 bases from V and 6 from J; bases not matched to a gene: 6.

J is TRBJ2-1 and V is TRBV15, with 8 bases lining up with TRBD2. CDR1 LNHNV and CDR2 YYDKDF come from the germline V gene (reference sequence). There are 19 residues in the CDR3. Trimming removed 6 bases from V and 4 bases from J; junction bases left unmatched: 20. For the CDR3, the DNA is TGTGCCACCAGGGGGACCCACCTCAGCGGGAGTAGAGGGTACAATGAGCAGTTCTTC. It codes for CATRGTHLSGSRGYNEQFF.

This clone showed up just once. The rearrangement joins TRBV2 to TRBJ1-5; 7 bases are a match to TRBD1. The trim removed 7 bases at V and 6 bases at J, leaving 12 bases unmatched. Germline V gives CDR1 SNHLY, CDR2 FYNNEI. The CDR3 contains 15 residues. The CDR3 sequence: CASTLTGLGSQPQHF. In nucleotides, the CDR3 is TGTGCCAGCACCTTGACAGGGCTCGGGAGTCAGCCCCAGCATTTT. The variable domain in full, with the rest retrieved from reference TRBV2 and TRBJ1-5, is EPEVTQTPSHQVTQMGQEVILRCVPISNHLYFYWYRQILGQKVEFLVSFYNNEISEKSEIFDDQFSVERPDGSNFTLKIRSTKLEDSAMYFCASTLTGLGSQPQHFGDGTRLSIL.

The chain employs TRBV29-1 and TRBJ1-5; the D is unclear. This CDR3 is built from 13 residues. The V and J ends lost 5 bases and 0 bases respectively, with 8 bases between them. CDR1 is SQVTM and CDR2 is ANQGSEA in the germline V gene. CDR3 bases: TGCAGCGTTCAGGTATATAGCAATCAGCCCCAGCATTTT. It yields the protein CSVQVYSNQPQHF.

This clone was picked up one time. V gene TRBV6-5 combines with J gene TRBJ1-2; D perhaps matches TRBD1 (5 bases). V lost 4 bases to trimming and J lost 3 bases, with 12 bases between them. The CDR3 has 14 residues. Germline CDR1 and CDR2: MNHEY and SVGAGI. CDR3 sequence (DNA): TGTGCCAGCAGTTTAGTAGGGGCTGACTATGGCTACACCTTC. Translating gives CASSLVGADYGYTF.

This clone is a singleton in its sample. The chain is built from TRBV5-4 and TRBJ2-3, with TRBD2 matching 13 bases. The CDR3 is made up of 17 amino acids. CDR1 and CDR2 from the germline V gene are SGHNT and YYREEE (reference sequence). Trimming removed 3 bases from V and 1 base from J; junction bases left unmatched: 5. The DNA of the CDR3 is TGTGCCAGCAGCTGGGGACTAGCGGGAACCGGCACAGATACGCAGTATTTT. This encodes CASSWGLAGTGTDTQYF.

The chain combines TRBV7-3 with TRBJ1-1, with D perhaps matching TRBD1 (5 bases). The CDR3 consists of 15 residues. Germline V gives CDR1 SGHTA, CDR2 FQGTGA. V was clipped by 5 bases and J by 0 bases, with 13 bases between them. The CDR3 reads CASSPLNRMNTEAFF. In nucleotides, the CDR3 is TGTGCCAGCAGCCCCCTTAACAGGATGAACACTGAAGCTTTCTTT.

The genes are TRBV7-6 and TRBJ2-7; tentatively, D is TRBD1 (6 bases). V dropped 0 bases and J dropped 2 bases, with 11 bases sitting between them. The CDR3 sequence is 15 residues long. Looked up from germline, CDR1 is SGHVS and CDR2 is FNYEAQ. This CDR3 reads CASSLAGTSTYEQYF. In DNA, the CDR3 is TGTGCCAGCAGCTTAGCCGGGACATCGACCTACGAGCAGTACTTC.

The V and J genes are TRBV16 and TRBJ1-1; the D gene is possibly TRBD1 (6 bases). This CDR3 contains 13 residues. From germline, CDR1 is KGHSY and CDR2 FQNENV. Trimming removed 2 bases at V and 7 bases at J, with 11 bases between. The CDR3 DNA sequence: TGTGCCAGCAGCCAAGGGGGGGGCATTGAAGCTTTCTTT. Amino acids: CASSQGGGIEAFF.